The clone carrying this TCR beta chain rates as medium-sized (0.01 to 0.1%). Its target is unknown. The TRBV12-4/TRBJ1-2 clonotypes were amplified using barcode primers with ligated adaptors. Each CDR3 protein is one row after TCRdb ran MiXCR on the multiplex PCR reads. The table shows around 1,200 distinct CDR3 sequences, with over 25% occurring only once. Treg sorting used a CD4+CD25+CD127-/low gate. CDR3 size: 14 residues. Deletions cut 4 bases from V and 0 bases from J, with 9 bases between. Overall study results and limits: Around 12% of tumor Treg sequences matched naive CD4+ cells. Tumor memory CD4+ T cell TCR gene usage clustered with blood and lymph node memory CD4+ cells and lymph node naive CD4+ cells. Tumor Treg TCRs overlapped most with tumor naive CD4+ cells.

Sequencing input: tumor-infiltrating Tregs sorted from the breast tumor. The chain couples TRBV12-3 or TRBV12-4 to TRBJ1-2; perhaps TRBD1 as D (5 bases). The TCR originated in a female donor with breast cancer. The CDR3 protein is CASSSQGPNYGYTF. DNA for the CDR3: TGTGCCAGCAGTTCTCAGGGCCCTAACTATGGCTACACCTTC.